Each of the 21 T cell receptor beta chains below was sequenced from the same sample in a study of radiotherapy plus CTLA-4 blockade in lung cancer. Sequencing used immunoSEQ multiplex PCR; TCRdb keeps in-frame clones, though not all of them. The sample comprises roughly 100,000 clones, roughly 80% of which are singletons, and roughly 26% rests with the top ten. Specimen: peripheral blood, collected from a patient treated with radiotherapy plus ipilimumab. The receptors were gathered from a human donor with non-small cell lung cancer that progressed on radiotherapy plus ipilimumab.

This chain uses TRBV28 with TRBJ2-7; TRBD2 agrees at 8 bases. CDR1 MDHEN and CDR2 SYDVKM come from the germline V gene. V was pared by 5 bases and J by 3 bases, with 6 bases of the junction left unmatched. CDR3 length: 14 residues. CDR3 bases: TGTGCCAGCAGTGGTAGCGGGACGCTCTACGAGCAGTACTTC. Translating gives CASSGSGTLYEQYF.

The V call is TRBV18, the J call TRBJ2-5; the D is unclear. V shed 3 bases and J shed 1 base, with 6 bases lying between them. CDR1 and CDR2 from the germline V gene are KGHSH and LQKENI. This CDR3 has 13 residues. The CDR3 DNA reads TGTGCCAGCTCACCGGACCCCCAAGAGACCCAGTACTTC. This gives the protein CASSPDPQETQYF.

Comment on this clone: This sample also contains other DNA sequences that code for the same CDR3. The rearrangement joins TRBV28 to TRBJ2-7; D not resolved. V was pared by 6 bases and J by 0 bases, with 3 bases between. CDR1 and CDR2 from the germline V gene are MDHEN and SYDVKM. The CDR3 is 11 residues long. CDR3 nucleotide sequence: TGTGCCAGCAGCGGCTCCTACGAGCAGTACTTC. Protein sequence: CASSGSYEQYF.

This clone has only one observation. The V call is TRBV27, the J call TRBJ2-7, with 7 positions matching TRBD2. The germline V gene has CDR1 MNHEY and CDR2 SMNVEV (reference sequence). The CDR3 runs to 15 residues. The ends lost 4 bases at V and 1 base at J; junction bases unmatched: 7. CDR3 sequence reads: CASSSLTGGSYEQYF. The CDR3 DNA reads TGTGCCAGCAGTTCCCTGACGGGAGGTTCCTACGAGCAGTACTTC.

The V call is TRBV6-1, the J call TRBJ2-3, with 10 bases identical to TRBD1. Unmatched junction bases numbered 8, after V lost 4 bases and J lost 4 bases. Germline V lookup: CDR1 MNHNS, CDR2 SASEGT. This CDR3 comprises 16 residues. Here the CDR3 DNA reads TGTGCCAGCAGTGGACGACAGGGGGCGCCTCCAGATACGCAGTATTTT. Its protein product is CASSGRQGAPPDTQYF.

This chain uses TRBV4-2 with TRBJ2-5, with 7 positions matching TRBD1. V lost 5 bases, J lost 2 bases, and 5 bases stayed unmatched. The CDR3 is made up of 14 amino acids. Germline CDR1 LGHNA, CDR2 YNFKEQ. The CDR3 coding sequence is TGTGCCAGCAGCGTGGGACAGAGACAAGAGACCCAGTACTTC. The encoded protein is CASSVGQRQETQYF.

The gene calls are TRBV18 and TRBJ1-2; 8 nucleotides line up with TRBD1. This CDR3 spans 17 amino acids. The trim removed 4 bases at V and 1 base at J, leaving 11 bases unmatched. The germline V gene has CDR1 KGHSH and CDR2 LQKENI. As DNA, the CDR3 is TGTGCCAGCTCACAAACAGCCGGGACAGGATTTAACTATGGCTACACCTTC. Translating it yields CASSQTAGTGFNYGYTF.

This clone was seen a single time. The V gene is TRBV27, the J gene TRBJ2-7; D remains ambiguous. The CDR3 runs to 13 residues. Germline V gene lookup returns CDR1 MNHEY and CDR2 SMNVEV (reference sequence). Trimming stripped 1 base from V and 5 bases from J, with 9 bases between. CDR3 protein: CASSLLQDHEQYF. The CDR3 DNA reads TGTGCCAGCAGTTTATTGCAGGACCACGAGCAGTACTTC.

This clone was recorded only once. This chain joins TRBV6-4 and TRBJ2-7, with a weak D call TRBD1 (6 bases). With 10 bases removed from V and 4 bases from J, the gap between germline ends came to 20 bases. The CDR3 runs 14 residues. The V gene's germline CDR1 is MRHNA and CDR2 SNTAGT. In DNA form, the CDR3 reads TGTGCCATCCGGGGACATACTACTCGGTACGAGCAGTACGTC. It specifies CAIRGHTTRYEQYV.

The rearrangement joins TRBV29-1 to TRBJ1-2; possibly TRBD1 for D (5 bases). The germline V gene has CDR1 SQVTM and CDR2 ANQGSEA. Trimming left V 7 bases short and J 2 bases short, with 17 bases between. The CDR3 spans 14 residues. CDR3 nucleotide sequence: TGCAGCGCTTCTGGGGCAGGGTCCAACTATGGCTACACCTTC. As protein: CSASGAGSNYGYTF.

The genes are TRBV11-2 and TRBJ2-1, with a possible D match to TRBD1 (6 bases). V dropped 6 bases and J dropped 10 bases, with 22 bases sitting between them. Germline assignment: CDR1 SGHAT and CDR2 FQNNGV. This CDR3 comprises 15 residues. CDR3 nucleotide sequence: TGTGCCAGCAGGGTACAGGGCGCAGAACATGGAGAGCAGTTCTTC. Translating gives CASRVQGAEHGEQFF.

The rearrangement uses TRBV29-1 and TRBJ2-3, with D perhaps matching TRBD2 (5 bases). This CDR3 spans 16 amino acids. Germline CDR1 is SQVTM and CDR2 is ANQGSEA. Trimming removed 4 bases from V and 5 bases from J, with 22 bases in between. The CDR3 protein is CSVVSFPPSPVDTQYF. The CDR3 bases are TGCAGCGTTGTATCCTTCCCCCCTAGCCCAGTAGATACGCAGTATTTT.

V gene TRBV29-1 combines with J gene TRBJ2-5, with 7 bases that match TRBD2. The CDR3 totals 12 residues. With V trimmed by 6 bases and J by 5 bases, 6 bases remained unmatched. Germline V lookup: CDR1 SQVTM, CDR2 ANQGSEA. CDR3 coding DNA: TGCAGCGTCGAACGACTAGCCGAGACCCAGTACTTC. This sequence encodes CSVERLAETQYF.

This sequence joins TRBV5-8 and TRBJ1-5, with TRBD1 matching over 8 bases. With V trimmed by 1 base and J by 2 bases, 2 bases remained unmatched. The V gene's germline CDR1 is SGHTS and CDR2 YDEGEE. The CDR3 totals 15 residues. The CDR3 reads CASSLLTGGNQPQHF. CDR3 DNA: TGTGCCAGCAGCTTGCTGACAGGGGGCAATCAGCCCCAGCATTTT.

In its sample, this clone was seen a few times. J is TRBJ2-2 and V is TRBV13, with D possibly TRBD2 on 5 matching bases. The V gene's germline CDR1 is PRHDT and CDR2 FYEKMQ (reference sequence). The CDR3 spans 15 residues. V was shortened by 1 base and J by 2 bases, with 8 bases between the two germline ends. CDR3 nucleotides: TGTGCCAGCAGCTTAGCGGGAACCAACACCGGGGAGCTGTTTTTT. This sequence encodes CASSLAGTNTGELFF.

The rearrangement uses TRBV10-1 and TRBJ2-7, with D uncertain. Trimming cost V 2 bases and J 0 bases, with 11 bases left between them. Germline V gives CDR1 WNHNN, CDR2 SYGVQD (reference sequence). CDR3 length: 15 amino acids. The chain's CDR3 is CASSELGKSSYEQYV. In DNA, the CDR3 is TGCGCCAGCAGTGAGCTTGGAAAGAGCTCCTACGAGCAGTACGTC.

V is TRBV6-1 and J is TRBJ2-4; 10 bases fit TRBD1. The junction had 3 bases not matched to a gene; V was cut back by 3 bases and J by 4 bases. CDR3 length: 15 amino acids. Germline V gene lookup returns CDR1 MNHNS and CDR2 SASEGT. The CDR3 bases are TGTGCCAGCAGTGAGGAGGGACAGGGGAAAAACATTCAGTACTTC. It is translated as CASSEEGQGKNIQYF.

Here the CDR3 DNA reads TGTGCCAGTAGACAGTCCTACGAGCAGTACTTC. Its translation is CASRQSYEQYF. The chain has TRBV11-2 and TRBJ2-7; a weak D match, TRBD1 (5 bases). V shed 9 bases and J shed 1 base, with 7 bases lying between them. This CDR3 region has 11 residues. Germline-derived CDR1 and CDR2 are SGHAT and FQNNGV.

The V and J genes are TRBV28 and TRBJ1-2; D gene uncertain. Germline V CDR1 and CDR2: MDHEN, SYDVKM. This CDR3 comprises 12 residues. V shed 8 bases and J shed 1 base, with 8 bases lying between them. This CDR3 reads CASGRRNYGYTF. The CDR3, as DNA: TGTGCCAGCGGGCGCCGTAACTATGGCTACACCTTC.

The chain has TRBV6-5 and TRBJ2-1; 7 bases are a match to TRBD2. This CDR3 has 15 amino acids. Germline loops: CDR1 MNHEY, CDR2 SVGAGI. V shed 4 bases, J shed 4 bases, and the junction held 7 bases outside the gene matches. The CDR3 nucleotides read TGTGCCAGCAGTTTAAAGGGACTACAGTACAATGAGCAGTTCTTC. Protein: CASSLKGLQYNEQFF.

V is TRBV5-1 and J is TRBJ2-7; 11 bases align to TRBD2. Trimming at V came to 4 bases and at J to 6 bases, leaving 6 bases not matched to a gene. Germline lookup yields CDR1 SGHRS and CDR2 YFSETQ. This CDR3 comprises 14 residues. This chain's CDR3 is CASSISGRAGEQYF. The CDR3, as DNA: TGCGCCAGCAGCATTAGCGGGAGGGCCGGCGAGCAGTACTTC.